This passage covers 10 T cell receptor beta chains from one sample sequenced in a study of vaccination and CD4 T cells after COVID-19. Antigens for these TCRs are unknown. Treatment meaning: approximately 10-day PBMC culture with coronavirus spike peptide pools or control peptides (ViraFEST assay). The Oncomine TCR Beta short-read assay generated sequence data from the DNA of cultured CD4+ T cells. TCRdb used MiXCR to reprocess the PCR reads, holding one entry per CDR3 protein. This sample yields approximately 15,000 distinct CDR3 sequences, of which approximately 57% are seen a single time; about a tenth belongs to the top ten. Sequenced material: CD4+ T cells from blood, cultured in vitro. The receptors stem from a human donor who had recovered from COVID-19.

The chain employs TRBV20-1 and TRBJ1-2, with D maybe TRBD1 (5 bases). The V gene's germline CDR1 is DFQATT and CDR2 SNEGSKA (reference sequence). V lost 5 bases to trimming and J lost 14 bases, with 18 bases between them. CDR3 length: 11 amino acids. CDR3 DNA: TGCAGTGCTCAAAAAGGGCGACAGATAACCTTC. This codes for CSAQKGRQITF.

The CDR3, as DNA: TGCAGTGCTAGAAGCTCCTATGACTACACCGAGGCGGGTGAGCAGTTCTTC. Translated, it gives CSARSSYDYTEAGEQFF. The rearrangement links TRBV20-1 to TRBJ2-1; a weak D match, TRBD2 (5 bases). This CDR3 has 17 amino acids. The germline V gene has CDR1 DFQATT and CDR2 SNEGSKA (reference sequence). The V end lost 2 bases, the J end lost 9 bases, and 26 bases lay between the germline ends.

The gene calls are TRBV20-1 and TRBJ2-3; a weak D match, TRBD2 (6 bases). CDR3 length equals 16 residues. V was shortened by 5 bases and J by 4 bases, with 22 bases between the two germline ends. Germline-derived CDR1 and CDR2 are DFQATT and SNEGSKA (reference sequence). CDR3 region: CSAYYPSGLMSDTQYF. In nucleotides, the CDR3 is TGCAGTGCTTATTACCCTTCGGGACTTATGTCAGATACGCAGTATTTT.

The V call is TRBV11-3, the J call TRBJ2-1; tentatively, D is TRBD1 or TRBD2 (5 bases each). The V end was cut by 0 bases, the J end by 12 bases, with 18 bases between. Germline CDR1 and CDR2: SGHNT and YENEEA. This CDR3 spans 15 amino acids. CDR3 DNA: TGTGCCAGCAGCTTAGATCCGGGACCGACCAACGGGCAGTTCTTC. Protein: CASSLDPGPTNGQFF.

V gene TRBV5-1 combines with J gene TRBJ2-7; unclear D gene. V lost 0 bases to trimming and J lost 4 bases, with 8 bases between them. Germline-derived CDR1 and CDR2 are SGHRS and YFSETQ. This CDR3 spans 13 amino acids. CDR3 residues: CASSLDLDYEQYF. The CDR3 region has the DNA TGCGCCAGCAGCTTGGACTTGGATTACGAGCAGTACTTC. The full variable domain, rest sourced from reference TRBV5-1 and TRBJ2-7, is KAGVTQTPRYLIKTRGQQVTLSCSPISGHRSVSWYQQTPGQGLQFLFEYFSETQRNKGNFPGRFSGRQFSNSRSEMNVSTLELGDSALYLCASSLDLDYEQYFGPGTRLTVT.

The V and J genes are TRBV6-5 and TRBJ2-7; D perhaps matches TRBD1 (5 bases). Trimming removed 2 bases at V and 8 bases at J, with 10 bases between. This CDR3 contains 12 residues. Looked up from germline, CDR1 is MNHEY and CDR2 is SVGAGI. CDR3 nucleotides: TGTGCCAGCAGTTACGGTTCAGGGCAGCAGTACTTC. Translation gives CASSYGSGQQYF.

The CDR3 region has the DNA TGTGCCAGCAGTTTGCACGTTAATAGCAATCAGCCCCAGCATTTT. It translates to CASSLHVNSNQPQHF. V is TRBV28 and J is TRBJ1-5; no clear D. CDR3 size: 15 residues. Germline CDR1 is MDHEN and CDR2 is SYDVKM. V lost 3 bases to trimming and J lost 0 bases, with 9 bases between them.

The CDR3 region is CASSLRVRLEAFF. CDR3 sequence (DNA): TGTGCCAGCAGTCTAAGGGTTCGACTTGAAGCTTTCTTT. The chain uses TRBV27 and TRBJ1-1; no firm D call. Germline V gives CDR1 MNHEY, CDR2 SMNVEV (reference sequence). V dropped 5 bases and J dropped 7 bases, with 14 bases sitting between them. The CDR3 loop spans 13 amino acids.

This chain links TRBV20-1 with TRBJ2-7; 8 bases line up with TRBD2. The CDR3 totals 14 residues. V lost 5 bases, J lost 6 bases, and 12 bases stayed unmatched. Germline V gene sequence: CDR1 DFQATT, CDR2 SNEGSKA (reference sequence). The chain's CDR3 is CSAAWAGGRSEQYF. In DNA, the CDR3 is TGCAGTGCTGCATGGGCGGGGGGAAGGAGCGAGCAGTACTTC.

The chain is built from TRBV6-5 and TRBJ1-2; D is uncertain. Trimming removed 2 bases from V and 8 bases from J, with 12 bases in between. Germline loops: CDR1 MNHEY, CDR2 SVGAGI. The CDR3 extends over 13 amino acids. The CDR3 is CASSYGLASGYTF. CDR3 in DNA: TGTGCCAGCAGTTACGGGCTGGCTTCGGGCTACACCTTC.